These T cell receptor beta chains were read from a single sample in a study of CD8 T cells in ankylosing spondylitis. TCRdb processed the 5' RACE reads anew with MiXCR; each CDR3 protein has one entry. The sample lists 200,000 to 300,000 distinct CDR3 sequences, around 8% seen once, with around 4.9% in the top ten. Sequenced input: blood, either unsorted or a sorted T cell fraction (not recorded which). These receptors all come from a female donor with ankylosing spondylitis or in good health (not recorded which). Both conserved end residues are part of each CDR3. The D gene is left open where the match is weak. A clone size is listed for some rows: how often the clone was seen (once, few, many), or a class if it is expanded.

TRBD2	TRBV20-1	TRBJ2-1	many	CSARGGTSNNEQFF	TGCAGTGCTAGAGGCGGGACTAGTAACAATGAGCAGTTCTTC
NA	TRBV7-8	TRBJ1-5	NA	CASSQGHSNQPRHF	TGTGCCAGCAGCCAGGGACATAGCAATCAGCCCCGGCATTTT
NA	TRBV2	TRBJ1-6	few	CASQGSRGSPLHF	TGTGCCAGTCAGGGCTCGCGTGGTTCACCCCTCCACTTT
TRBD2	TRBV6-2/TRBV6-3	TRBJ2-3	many	CARLRSGRSEYTDTQYF	TGTGCCAGGCTAAGGAGCGGGAGATCTGAGTACACAGATACGCAGTATTTT
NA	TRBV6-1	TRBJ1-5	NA	CASSPKQGGFQPQHF	TGTGCCAGCAGCCCGAAACAGGGAGGGTTTCAGCCCCAGCATTTT
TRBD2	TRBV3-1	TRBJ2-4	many	CASSRKTRTSGQNIQYF	TGTGCCAGCAGCCGTAAAACTAGGACTAGCGGCCAAAACATTCAGTACTTC
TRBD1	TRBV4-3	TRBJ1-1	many	CASSHGTGATFF	TGCGCCAGCAGCCACGGGACAGGGGCGACTTTCTTT
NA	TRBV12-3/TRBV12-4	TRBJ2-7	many	CASGKDDYEQYF	TGTGCCAGCGGGAAGGATGACTACGAGCAGTACTTC
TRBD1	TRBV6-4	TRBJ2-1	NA	CASWDRHEQFF	TGTGCCAGCTGGGACAGGCATGAGCAGTTCTTC
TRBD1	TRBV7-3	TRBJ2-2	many	CASSLEGTVGELFF	TGTGCCAGCAGCTTAGAGGGGACAGTCGGGGAGCTGTTTTTT
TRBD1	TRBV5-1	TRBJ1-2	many	CASSQPTGEGNYGYTF	TGCGCCAGCAGCCAACCTACAGGGGAAGGCAACTATGGCTACACCTTC
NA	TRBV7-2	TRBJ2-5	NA	CASSLAPGDFETQYF	TGTGCCAGCAGCTTAGCTCCGGGAGATTTTGAGACCCAGTACTTC
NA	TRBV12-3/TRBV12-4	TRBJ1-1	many	CASSPPRGVNTEAFF	TGTGCCAGCAGTCCCCCCCGTGGGGTGAACACTGAAGCTTTCTTT
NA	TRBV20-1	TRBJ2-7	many	CSAREPGGYEQYF	TGCAGTGCTAGAGAACCAGGAGGCTACGAGCAGTACTTC
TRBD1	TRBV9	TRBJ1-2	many	CASTQTRGQGFGYTF	TGTGCCAGCACTCAGACGCGGGGACAGGGCTTTGGCTACACCTTC
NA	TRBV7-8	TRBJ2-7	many	CASSLGKPTYEQYF	TGTGCCAGCAGCCTGGGGAAACCCACCTACGAGCAGTACTTC
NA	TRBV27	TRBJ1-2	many	CASGAPGRIIPYGYTF	TGTGCCAGCGGGGCCCCTGGACGGATCATACCTTATGGCTACACCTTC
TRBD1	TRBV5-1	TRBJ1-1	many	CASSLGLQGANTEAFF	TGCGCCAGCAGCTTGGGGTTACAGGGGGCAAACACTGAAGCTTTCTTT
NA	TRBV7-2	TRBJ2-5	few	CASSSAHRAVIVTQYF	TGTGCCAGCAGCTCAGCCCACCGGGCGGTGATTGTGACCCAGTACTTC
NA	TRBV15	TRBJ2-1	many	CAASRSLANNEQFF	TGTGCCGCCAGCAGATCCTTGGCTAACAATGAGCAGTTCTTC
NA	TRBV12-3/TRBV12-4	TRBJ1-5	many	CASSFDASQPQHF	TGTGCCAGCAGTTTTGATGCAAGTCAGCCCCAGCATTTT
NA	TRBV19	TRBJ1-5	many	CASSIARSLDQPQHF	TGTGCCAGTAGTATCGCCAGGTCCTTGGATCAGCCCCAGCATTTT
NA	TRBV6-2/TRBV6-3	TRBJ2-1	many	CASSYSARGNEQFF	TGTGCCAGCAGTTACTCTGCACGCGGGAATGAGCAGTTCTTC
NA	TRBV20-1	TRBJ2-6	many	CSARTDSPGSGANVLTF	TGCAGTGCTAGAACAGACAGTCCCGGCTCTGGGGCCAACGTCCTGACTTTC
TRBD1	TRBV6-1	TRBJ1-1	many	CASSLRGIGTEAFF	TGTGCCAGCAGCCTCAGGGGGATTGGCACTGAAGCTTTCTTT
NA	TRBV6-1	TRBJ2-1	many	CASSQRRVWDEQFF	TGTGCCAGCAGTCAGAGGAGGGTTTGGGATGAGCAGTTCTTC
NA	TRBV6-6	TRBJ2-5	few	CASTLTSYETQYF	TGTGCCAGCACTTTGACCTCTTATGAGACCCAGTACTTC
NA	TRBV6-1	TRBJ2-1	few	CASRRGQTSEQFF	TGTGCCAGTAGGAGGGGGCAGACCTCTGAGCAGTTCTTC
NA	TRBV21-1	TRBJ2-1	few	CASSRTSGRRNEQFF	TGTGCCAGCAGCCGGACTAGCGGACGAAGGAATGAGCAGTTCTTC
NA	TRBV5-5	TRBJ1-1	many	CASSLSAGLEAFF	TGTGCCAGCAGCCTCAGTGCGGGGCTCGAAGCTTTCTTT
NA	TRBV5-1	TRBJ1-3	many	CASSANGGFSGNTIYF	TGCGCCAGCAGCGCCAACGGCGGTTTCTCTGGAAACACCATATATTTT
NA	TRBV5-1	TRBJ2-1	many	CASSPGLLMSHNEQFF	TGCGCCAGCAGCCCGGGGCTTTTAATGTCCCACAATGAGCAGTTCTTC
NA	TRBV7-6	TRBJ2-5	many	CASSLQRLETQYF	TGTGCCAGCAGCTTACAGCGGTTAGAGACCCAGTACTTC
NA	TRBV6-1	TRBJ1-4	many	CASSPRRGATNEKLFF	TGTGCCAGCAGTCCTCGGAGGGGTGCAACTAATGAAAAACTGTTTTTT
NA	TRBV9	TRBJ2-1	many	CASGFNNEQFF	TGTGCCAGCGGCTTTAACAATGAGCAGTTCTTC
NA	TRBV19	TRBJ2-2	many	CASSIDLGTGELFF	TGTGCCAGTAGTATAGATCTTGGTACCGGGGAGCTGTTTTTT
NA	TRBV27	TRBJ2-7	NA	CASSRGPRVYEQYF	TGTGCCAGCAGTCGGGGCCCGAGGGTCTACGAGCAGTACTTC
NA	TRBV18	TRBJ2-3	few	CASSLKGSPTDTQYF	TGTGCCAGCTCCCTCAAGGGCAGTCCCACAGATACGCAGTATTTT
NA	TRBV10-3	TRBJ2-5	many	CAISQDRETQYF	TGTGCCATCAGCCAGGACCGGGAGACCCAGTACTTC
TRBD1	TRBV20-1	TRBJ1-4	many	CSARPGGQGIEKLFF	TGCAGTGCTAGGCCCGGGGGACAGGGGATAGAAAAACTGTTTTTT
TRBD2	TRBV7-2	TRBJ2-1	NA	CASSFTSGRAGGEQFF	TGTGCCAGCAGCTTCACTAGCGGGAGGGCCGGGGGTGAGCAGTTCTTC
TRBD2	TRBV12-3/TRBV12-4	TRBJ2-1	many	CASSLSGVFRGNEQFF	TGTGCCAGCAGTCTTAGCGGGGTATTCCGGGGAAATGAGCAGTTCTTC
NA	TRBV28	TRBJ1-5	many	CASTGEVRDSRPQHF	TGTGCCAGCACTGGGGAGGTCAGGGATTCTAGGCCCCAGCATTTT
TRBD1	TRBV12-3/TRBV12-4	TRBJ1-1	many	CASRLGTGEAFF	TGTGCCAGCAGACTCGGGACAGGTGAAGCTTTCTTT
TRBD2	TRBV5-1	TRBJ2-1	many	CASSLDDGRGNEQFF	TGCGCCAGCAGCTTGGATGACGGGAGGGGTAATGAGCAGTTCTTC
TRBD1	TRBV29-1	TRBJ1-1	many	CSGLGQGEGTEAFF	TGCAGCGGACTAGGACAGGGGGAGGGCACTGAAGCTTTCTTT
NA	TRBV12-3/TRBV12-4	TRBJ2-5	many	CASSFPGLQETQYF	TGTGCCAGCAGTTTCCCGGGACTCCAAGAGACCCAGTACTTC
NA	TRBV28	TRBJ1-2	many	CASSLTGREGGYTF	TGTGCCAGCAGTCTGACAGGTCGCGAAGGAGGCTACACCTTC
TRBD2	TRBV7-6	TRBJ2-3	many	CASSPLAASTDTQYF	TGTGCCAGCAGCCCACTAGCGGCTAGCACAGATACGCAGTATTTT
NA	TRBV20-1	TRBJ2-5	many	CSAIGGGQETQYF	TGCAGTGCTATTGGGGGTGGCCAAGAGACCCAGTACTTC
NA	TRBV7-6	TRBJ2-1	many	CASSLAGGAGNEQFF	TGTGCCAGCAGCTTAGCGGGGGGAGCTGGCAATGAGCAGTTCTTC
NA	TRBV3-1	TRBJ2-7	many	CASSQDAGLLPYEQYF	TGTGCCAGCAGCCAGGATGCCGGCCTATTACCTTACGAGCAGTACTTC
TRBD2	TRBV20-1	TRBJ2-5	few	CSAPVGVVGGETQYF	TGCAGTGCCCCGGTGGGGGTAGTGGGGGGGGAGACCCAGTACTTC
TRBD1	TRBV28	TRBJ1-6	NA	CASSYRDSYNSPLHF	TGTGCCAGCAGTTACCGGGACAGCTATAATTCACCCCTCCACTTT
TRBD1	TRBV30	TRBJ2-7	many	CAWRQGVSYEQYF	TGTGCCTGGCGACAGGGGGTTTCCTACGAGCAGTACTTC